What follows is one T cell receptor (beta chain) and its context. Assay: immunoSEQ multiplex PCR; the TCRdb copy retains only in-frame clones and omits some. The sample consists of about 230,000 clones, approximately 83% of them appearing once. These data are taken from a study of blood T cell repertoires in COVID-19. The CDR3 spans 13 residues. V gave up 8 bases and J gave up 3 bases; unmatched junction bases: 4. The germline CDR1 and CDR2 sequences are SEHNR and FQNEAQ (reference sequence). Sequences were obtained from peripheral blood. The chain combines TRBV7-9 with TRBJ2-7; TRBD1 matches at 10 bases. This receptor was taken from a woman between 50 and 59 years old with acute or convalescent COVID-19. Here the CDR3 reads CASSWTGGYEQYF. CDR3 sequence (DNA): TGTGCCAGCTCGTGGACAGGGGGCTACGAGCAGTACTTC.